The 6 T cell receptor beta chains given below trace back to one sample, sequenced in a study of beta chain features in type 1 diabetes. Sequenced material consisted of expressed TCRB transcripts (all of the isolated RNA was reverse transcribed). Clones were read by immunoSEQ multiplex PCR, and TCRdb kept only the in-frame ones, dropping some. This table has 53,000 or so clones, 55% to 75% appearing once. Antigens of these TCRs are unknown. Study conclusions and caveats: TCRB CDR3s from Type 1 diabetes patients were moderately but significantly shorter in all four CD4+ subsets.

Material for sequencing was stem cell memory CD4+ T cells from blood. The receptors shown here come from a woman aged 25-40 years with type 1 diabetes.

CDR3 residues: CARRLAGRETQYF. CDR3 coding DNA: TGTGCCAGAAGACTAGCGGGAAGAGAGACCCAGTACTTC. The rearrangement joins TRBV2 to TRBJ2-5; 11 bases agree with TRBD2. The CDR3 loop spans 13 amino acids. The trim removed 9 bases at V and 4 bases at J, leaving 4 bases unmatched. Germline assignment: CDR1 SNHLY and CDR2 FYNNEI.

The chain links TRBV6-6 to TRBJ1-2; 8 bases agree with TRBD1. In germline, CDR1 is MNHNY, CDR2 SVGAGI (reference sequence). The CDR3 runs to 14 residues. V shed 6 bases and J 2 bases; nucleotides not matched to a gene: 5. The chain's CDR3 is CASSDRGSNYGYTF. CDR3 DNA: TGTGCCAGCAGCGACAGGGGATCGAACTATGGCTACACCTTC.

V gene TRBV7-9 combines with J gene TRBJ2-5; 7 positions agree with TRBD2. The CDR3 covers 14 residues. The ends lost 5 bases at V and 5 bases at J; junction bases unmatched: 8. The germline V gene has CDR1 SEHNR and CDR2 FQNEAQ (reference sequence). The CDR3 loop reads CASSPRAGRETQYF. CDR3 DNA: TGTGCCAGCAGCCCTCGAGCGGGACGGGAGACCCAGTACTTC.

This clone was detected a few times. The CDR3 loop reads CASRGSEGLGPYNEQFF. CDR3 coding DNA: TGTGCCAGCAGAGGGTCTGAGGGCTTGGGTCCCTACAATGAGCAGTTCTTC. The J gene is TRBJ2-1, the V gene TRBV28, with D possibly being TRBD2 (5 bases). Germline loops: CDR1 MDHEN, CDR2 SYDVKM. CDR3 length: 17 residues. Between the trimmed V and J ends, which lost 6 bases and 2 bases, there was a span of 20 bases. Together with reference TRBV28 and TRBJ2-1, the CDR3 gives the full variable domain: DVKVTQSSRYLVKRTGEKVFLECVQDMDHENMFWYRQDPGLGLRLIYFSYDVKMKEKGDIPEGYSVSREKKERFSLILESASTNQTSMYLCASRGSEGLGPYNEQFFGPGTRLTVL.

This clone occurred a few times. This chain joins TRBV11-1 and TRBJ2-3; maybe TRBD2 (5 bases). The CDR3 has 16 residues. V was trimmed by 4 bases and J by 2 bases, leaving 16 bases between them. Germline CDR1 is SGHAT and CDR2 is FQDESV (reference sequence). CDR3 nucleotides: TGTGCCAGCAGCTCTCGGTCGGGAAGTCTCACAGATACGCAGTATTTT. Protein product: CASSSRSGSLTDTQYF.

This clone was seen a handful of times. The CDR3 protein is CAWRTALTFQETQYF. The DNA for the CDR3 is TGTGCCTGGCGGACAGCGCTTACCTTCCAAGAGACCCAGTACTTC. The V and J genes are TRBV30 and TRBJ2-5; D might be TRBD1 (6 bases). CDR1 GTSNPN and CDR2 SVGIG come from the germline V gene (reference sequence). This CDR3 has 15 amino acids. V dropped 5 bases and J dropped 1 base, with 17 bases sitting between them. The variable domain in full, completed from reference TRBV30 and TRBJ2-5, reads SQTIHQWPATLVQPVGSPLSLECTVEGTSNPNLYWYRQAAGRGLQLLFYSVGIGQISSEVPQNLSASRPQDRQFILSSKKLLLSDSGFYLCAWRTALTFQETQYFGPGTRLLVL.